The clone carrying this T cell receptor (beta chain) was observed a single time. Its target is unknown. CD45RO-negative, CCR7-selected cells formed the naive CD8 fraction, which excluded terminally differentiated effector memory CD45RA+ cells. The table came from immunoSEQ multiplex PCR; TCRdb's copy has only in-frame clones and leaves some out. This table holds about 2.2 million clones, about 94% found once. This specimen belongs to a study of shared clonotypes between healthy human individuals. Study-level points and caveats: The four-donor shared clonotypes exceeded non-shared clonotypes in generation probability, with non-shared ones scoring lower.

Germline CDR1 is MNHEY and CDR2 is SMNVEV (reference sequence). V was cut by 7 bases and J by 4 bases, with 19 bases left in between. CDR3 length: 15 amino acids. The chain couples TRBV27 to TRBJ1-1; D perhaps matches TRBD1 (6 bases). This sequence originates from a man younger than 35 in good health. Some clones in this sample may be carry-over from other donors' samples. The sequencing sample was made of naive CD8+ T cells from PBMCs. CDR3 residues: CASTQTGSLGTEAFF. The CDR3 DNA reads as TGTGCCAGCACCCAGACAGGTTCCCTGGGCACTGAAGCTTTCTTT.